Listed below are T cell receptor beta chains from one sample, sequenced in a study of T cells in Graves' hyperthyroidism and ophthalmopathy. MiXCR, run by TCRdb on the multiplex PCR reads, gives a single entry per CDR3 protein. The repertoire has over 200,000 distinct CDR3 sequences, around 18% of them found once; the top ten carry around 47%. The source material was blood. These receptor sequences come from a man aged 35 to 55 with Graves' hyperthyroidism. CDR3s include the opening cysteine and the closing phenylalanine or tryptophan. Fields, in order: J gene, V gene, clone size, D gene, CDR3 DNA, CDR3 protein. A D gene is named only where the DNA matches it firmly. Clone size is stated in some rows and not others, as once, few, many or a class when expanded.

TRBJ1-2	TRBV7-2	many	TRBD1	TGTGCCAGCAGCTTTCGACAGGGGAATGGCTACACCTTC	CASSFRQGNGYTF
TRBJ2-7	TRBV28	NA	TRBD1	TGTGCCAGCAGTTTCGGACAGGGGGCTCGATACGAGCAGTACTTC	CASSFGQGARYEQYF
TRBJ2-3	TRBV7-2	NA	TRBD2	TGTGCCAGCAGCTTAATCATGATCGCTAGCGGGGGAATTACAGATACGCAGTATTTT	CASSLIMIASGGITDTQYF
TRBJ2-5	TRBV27	many	TRBD1	TGTGCCAGCAGAGGAATGAACAGGGGATCCCAAGAGACCCAGTACTTC	CASRGMNRGSQETQYF
TRBJ2-6	TRBV2	many	TRBD2	TGTGCCAGGGGGGGGTCAGGGGCCAACGTCCTGACTTTC	CARGGSGANVLTF
TRBJ1-1	TRBV30	many	NA	TGTGCCTGGGACACAGGGTTTGGTAAGACTGAAGCTTTCTTT	CAWDTGFGKTEAFF
TRBJ2-1	TRBV4-3	NA	NA	TGCGCCAGCAGCCAAGCGCCAGGGGTCTTAAGCGGAAATGAGCAGTTCTTC	CASSQAPGVLSGNEQFF
TRBJ2-7	TRBV7-7	many	NA	TGTGCTAGCAGCTTAGATCGGGGATCCGAGCAGTACTTC	CASSLDRGSEQYF
TRBJ2-5	TRBV6-5	few	NA	TGTGCCAGCAGTTACGAGGCAGGACTCCAAGAGACCCAGTACTTC	CASSYEAGLQETQYF
TRBJ1-2	TRBV28	NA	TRBD1	TGTGCCAGCAGCAAATCACGGACAGGATCGGCGTATGGCTACACCTTC	CASSKSRTGSAYGYTF
TRBJ1-5	TRBV5-1	once	NA	TGCGCCAGCACCCGACGGTGCCAGGGCAATCAGCCCCAGCATTTT	CASTRRCQGNQPQHF
TRBJ1-1	TRBV20-1	many	NA	TGCAGTGCTAGGGACAGCGAAGCTTTCTTT	CSARDSEAFF
TRBJ1-5	TRBV28	many	NA	TGTGCCAGCAGTCCGGGGGCTTGGGGCAATCAGCCCCAGCATTTT	CASSPGAWGNQPQHF
TRBJ1-4	TRBV20-1	NA	NA	TGCAGTGCTAGAGGGGCCACCAATGAAAAACTGTTTTTT	CSARGATNEKLFF
TRBJ2-7	TRBV20-1	many	NA	TGCAGTGCCAGGCAAGTCTACAGCTCCTACGAGCAGTACTTC	CSARQVYSSYEQYF
TRBJ1-5	TRBV18	many	NA	TGTGCCAGCTCACAAACGCGGAACCGCAATCAGCCCCAGCATTTT	CASSQTRNRNQPQHF
TRBJ1-2	TRBV5-5	many	TRBD1	TGTGCCAGCAGGACCGGACAGGGACGTGGTGGCTACACCTTC	CASRTGQGRGGYTF
TRBJ1-5	TRBV20-1	many	NA	TGCAGTGTCACAGGGAGCCTAAGCAATCAGCCCCAGCATTTT	CSVTGSLSNQPQHF
TRBJ1-5	TRBV12-3/TRBV12-4	few	NA	TGTGCCAGCACCCAAGGTGGGGCCCAGCATTTT	CASTQGGAQHF
TRBJ1-2	TRBV28	many	NA	TGTGCCAGCAGGTGGACAGTTCTGACATATGGCTACACCTTC	CASRWTVLTYGYTF
TRBJ1-2	TRBV7-9	many	NA	TGTGCCATCCCCGGGACGCCGGGCTATGGCTACACCTTC	CAIPGTPGYGYTF
TRBJ2-5	TRBV12-3/TRBV12-4	NA	NA	TGTGCCAGCAGACTCTTAGAGGGAGAGACCCAGTACTTC	CASRLLEGETQYF
TRBJ2-7	TRBV7-2	many	NA	TGTGCCAGCAGCTTAGCCCTCGGGGAGCAGTACTTC	CASSLALGEQYF
TRBJ1-1	TRBV9	many	NA	TGTGCCAGCAGCGTAGTCGGGACGGGGAACACTGAAGCTTTCTTT	CASSVVGTGNTEAFF
TRBJ2-3	TRBV20-1	many	NA	TGCAGTGCTAGTAAGACCACCTCCAGCACAGATACGCAGTATTTT	CSASKTTSSTDTQYF
TRBJ2-3	TRBV5-1	many	TRBD1	TGCGCCAGCAGCTTGGTGGGACAGTCGGATACGCAGTATTTT	CASSLVGQSDTQYF
TRBJ2-2	TRBV7-9	few	TRBD2	TGTGCCAGCAGCCCCCCCCGAGCGGGGGAGAACACCGGGGAGCTGTTTTTT	CASSPPRAGENTGELFF
TRBJ1-2	TRBV9	few	TRBD1	TGTGCCAGCAGCGTAGCCACAGGGGGAGTTTATGGCTACACCTTC	CASSVATGGVYGYTF